This T cell receptor beta chain stems from a study of technical replicates of blood from several donors. Trimming cost V 6 bases and J 4 bases, with 16 bases left between them. This CDR3 comprises 14 residues. Germline CDR1 reads SQVTM; CDR2 reads ANQGSEA. Repertoires were generated with immunoSEQ multiplex PCR, while TCRdb's copy carries only in-frame clones and drops some. The table records 65,000 to 95,000 clones, 97% of them present only once. The chain carries TRBV29-1 and TRBJ1-5; D gene ambiguous. Sequenced input: T cells isolated from PBMCs. This clonotype was obtained from a human donor in good health. CDR3 in amino acids: CSVAPATNNQPQHF. The CDR3 DNA is TGCAGCGTGGCCCCCGCGACAAATAATCAGCCCCAGCATTTT.